The 9 T cell receptor beta chains given below trace back to one sample, sequenced in a study of neoadjuvant anti-PD-1 for oral cavity cancer. Using immunoSEQ multiplex PCR, the repertoire was profiled, and TCRdb retains in-frame clones only, with some absent. The sample holds about 14,000 clones, 60% to 80% seen once. The sample's time point: after neoadjuvant nivolumab, at surgical resection. Here the sequenced sample was PBMCs, taken after nivolumab (anti-PD-1) treatment. These receptor sequences come from a person aged 40-85 years with oral cavity squamous cell carcinoma.

This clone was counted a few times. The genes are TRBV18 and TRBJ1-2; tentatively, D is TRBD1 (5 bases). CDR3 length: 14 amino acids. Germline V gene data show CDR1 as KGHSH and CDR2 as LQKENI. Trimming removed 3 bases at V and 1 base at J, with 9 bases between. The CDR3 here is CASSPTENNYGYTF. The DNA of the CDR3 is TGTGCCAGCTCACCGACAGAGAATAACTATGGCTACACCTTC.

The gene calls are TRBV13 and TRBJ2-3, with 8 bases matching TRBD2. The CDR3 runs 16 residues. V was clipped by 7 bases and J by 4 bases; unmatched bases: 13. Per the germline V gene, CDR1 is PRHDT and CDR2 is FYEKMQ (reference sequence). The DNA of the CDR3 is TGTGCCAGCAACATAAGGGCGGGAGGCCTCCCAGATACGCAGTATTTT. It yields the protein CASNIRAGGLPDTQYF. Full variable domain (outside the CDR3, taken from reference TRBV13 and TRBJ2-3): AAGVIQSPRHLIKEKRETATLKCYPIPRHDTVYWYQQGPGQDPQFLISFYEKMQSDKGSIPDRFSAQQFSDYHSELNMSSLELGDSALYFCASNIRAGGLPDTQYFGPGTRLTVL.

Only one count was recorded for this clone. This sequence joins TRBV6-5 and TRBJ2-1; 10 bases agree with TRBD2. The CDR3 loop spans 14 amino acids. CDR1 and CDR2 (germline): MNHEY, SVGAGI. The ends lost 5 bases at V and 6 bases at J; junction bases unmatched: 4. The CDR3 sequence: CASSSGRAGNEQFF. The CDR3 region has the DNA TGTGCCAGCAGTAGCGGGAGGGCCGGCAATGAGCAGTTCTTC.

The V and J genes are TRBV7-9 and TRBJ1-2; weak D call: TRBD1 (6 bases). The CDR3 sequence is 16 residues long. Trimming removed 4 bases at V and 3 bases at J, with 18 bases between. The germline V gene encodes CDR1 SEHNR and CDR2 FQNEAQ (reference sequence). This CDR3 reads CASSSGSGGSDYGYTF. The CDR3 bases are TGTGCCAGCAGCTCCGGTAGCGGGGGCTCGGACTATGGCTACACCTTC.

The J gene is TRBJ2-7, the V gene TRBV7-8; perhaps TRBD1 as D (5 bases). V was clipped by 5 bases and J by 7 bases, with 12 bases between them. This CDR3 has 12 amino acids. Germline assignment: CDR1 SGHVS and CDR2 FQNEAQ. The CDR3 sequence is CASSLVGQEQYF. CDR3 sequence (DNA): TGTGCCAGCAGCCTGGTGGGGCAGGAGCAGTACTTC.

This clone came up a few times. V usage is TRBV5-4 and J usage is TRBJ2-7, with TRBD1 matching 10 bases. The CDR3 contains 15 residues. Germline CDR1 reads SGHNT; CDR2 reads YYREEE (reference sequence). Trimming removed 4 bases from V and 3 bases from J; junction bases left unmatched: 7. Here the CDR3 DNA reads TGTGCCAGCAGCAAGTCGACAGGGGGCTTCTACGAGCAGTACTTC. Protein product: CASSKSTGGFYEQYF.

The chain is built from TRBV15 and TRBJ2-1; 15 bases fit TRBD2. CDR1 and CDR2 from the germline V gene are LNHNV and YYDKDF (reference sequence). This CDR3 is built from 17 residues. The trim removed 5 bases at V and 8 bases at J, leaving 10 bases unmatched. The CDR3 region is CATSVGLAGGNMDEQFF. CDR3 nucleotide sequence: TGTGCCACCAGCGTCGGACTAGCGGGAGGGAACATGGATGAGCAGTTCTTC.

The rearrangement links TRBV4-1 to TRBJ2-3; 8 positions agree with TRBD1. Germline loops: CDR1 MGHRA, CDR2 YSYEKL. The CDR3 totals 15 residues. With 6 bases clipped from V and 1 base from J, the junction kept 6 bases outside the gene matches. The CDR3 DNA sequence: TGCGCCAGCAGACCTGGACAGGGTCGCACAGATACGCAGTATTTT. Translating it yields CASRPGQGRTDTQYF.

This clone was detected a few times. The chain is built from TRBV5-1 and TRBJ2-2; D tentatively fits TRBD1 or TRBD2 (6 bases each). V was cut by 3 bases and J by 1 base, with 13 bases left in between. CDR3 size: 16 residues. The germline gives CDR1 SGHRS, CDR2 YFSETQ. The CDR3 nucleotides are TGCGCCAGCAGCTGGGATGGAGGGGGGAACACCGGGGAGCTGTTTTTT. Its translation is CASSWDGGGNTGELFF.